The present entry profiles one TCR beta chain with its context. The antigen it binds to is not known. No base-level quality is on record; no much larger clone is a single base apart. This sample was included in a study (dated by TCRdb to the mid-2010s). V is trimmed back by 0 bases and J by 3 bases, and the junction contains 7 bases that no gene match accounts for. The germline V gene supplies CDR1 SGHAT and CDR2 FQNNGV. The cysteine opens and the phenylalanine closes a CDR3 of 16 amino acids. The read is trimmed to its CDR3 DNA, 48 bases read in frame from base 1. Library preparation was by RT-PCR. TCRdb lists the instrument as Illumina MiSeq. TCRdb's own reprocessing of the public reads used fastp at Q25 and MiXCR and kept productive beta chains. All rows with the same CDR3 protein become a single entry with the most common DNA and genes. This sample is represented by about 700,000 distinct CDR3 sequences; approximately 14% of them were singletons. The ten largest clones represent about 3.9% of the sample.

Material: memory CD4+ T cells from blood. The TCR sequence derives from a female donor in good health, serving as a healthy control. Recombination joined TRBV11-2 with TRBJ2-5; 7 central nucleotides agree with TRBD2. CDR3 region: CASSLEGSGGEETQYF. In nucleotide form, the sequence is TGTGCCAGCAGCTTAGAGGGGTCGGGAGGCGAAGAGACCCAGTACTTC.